This T cell receptor beta chain was observed in a study of shared clonotypes between healthy human individuals. Study at large: CD4 naive and CD4 memory each took three plates per donor, while CD8 naive took two and CD8 memory one. Study observations and caveats: All-four-donor shared clonotypes had higher generation probabilities than non-shared clonotypes did.

Only CD45RO-negative cells positively selected for CCR7 counted as naive CD8 cells, so terminally differentiated effector memory CD45RA+ cells were excluded. This clone was found once. Its antigen is undetermined. Profiled with immunoSEQ multiplex PCR; TCRdb holds only in-frame clones, not every one. The sample consists of some 800,000 clones, 80% to 95% of them appearing once. This clonotype was sampled from a man between 25 and 39 years old in good health. The sample was naive CD8+ T cells sorted from blood.

The CDR3 sequence: CASSSGTGEAFF. DNA of the CDR3: TGTGCCAGCAGCTCCGGGACAGGGGAAGCTTTCTTT. This chain links TRBV7-9 with TRBJ1-1; 9 nucleotides align to TRBD1. V shed 4 bases, J shed 8 bases, and the junction held 2 bases outside the gene matches. Germline CDR1 and CDR2: SEHNR and FQNEAQ (reference sequence). There are 12 residues in the CDR3.